This T cell receptor (beta chain) was retrieved from a study of response to subunit inactivated influenza vaccine (dated by TCRdb to between 2018 and 2020). Context from the whole study: To follow how T cells responded to a trivalent subunit inactivated influenza vaccine, the researchers relied on deep quantitative profiling of the T cell receptor repertoire. What the research found in general, with its limitations: The authors suggested that each seasonal influenza vaccination may recruit only a limited number of new T cells.

About this clonotype itself: Its target antigen remains unknown. No per-base quality is available; no much larger clone lies one base away.

Unmatched junction bases come to 8, with V trimmed by 5 bases and J by 4 bases. The CDR3, cysteine through phenylalanine, is 15 amino acids long. Solely the CDR3 DNA is kept, with 45 bases framed from the first base. CDR1 LGHDT and CDR2 YNNKEL were looked up in the germline V gene (reference sequence). The receptor library was made with RT-PCR. Data came from an Illumina HiSeq 2500. The public reads were quality trimmed at Q25 with fastp and then assembled into clones with MiXCR by TCRdb, keeping productive beta chains. All rows with the same CDR3 protein become a single entry with the most common DNA and genes. The sample data list about 540,000 distinct CDR3 sequences, and less than 25% of these were observed just once. The ten largest clones add up to around 2.8% of the sample. This sample also appeared in a second study, on T cells expressing NK-cell markers. In that second paper, the authors write: TCR beta cDNA libraries were prepared using 5'RACE template switching, which introduced a universal primer site and unique molecular identifiers. Eight or nine donors provided sorted CD3+CD56+NKG2C+, CD3+CD56+NKG2C- and CD3+CD56-NKG2C+ T-cell subsets, whose TCR beta-chain repertoires were profiled. Of the eight sequenced donors, seven were found to be HCMV-seropositive and one was found to be HCMV-seronegative. To restrict sorting to alphabetaTCR-expressing T cells, an anti-gammadeltaTCR antibody was added in several experiments. In more than 5 donors, the dominant CD3+CD56+NKG2C+ clonotypes were found to rank among the top 10 CD8+ clonotypes and to make up about 1.0-7.0% of CD8+ T cells. Those dominant clonotypes were again the most abundant among CD3+CD56-NKG2C+ cells in a handful of donors, at about 28.3-65%. It remained unclear whether the expanded NKG2C-expressing T cell clones were specific for HCMV antigens. All eight donors whose samples were sequenced were randomly selected healthy volunteers, three of them men and five women. HCMV serostatus was determined by detecting HCMV-specific IgG in serum with a commercial ELISA kit. Ficoll density gradient centrifugation was used to isolate peripheral blood mononuclear cells from blood. CD4+ and CD8+ T cells were isolated from PBMC by magnetic immunoseparation with Miltenyi isolation kits. Synthesis of cDNA was primed from the TCR beta constant segment and was followed by two consecutive PCR amplification steps. Libraries were sequenced as 2 x 150 bp reads on Illumina HiSeq 2000/2500, MiSeq or NextSeq. MIGEC was used to demultiplex reads and group the reads by UMI, and MiTCR was used to assemble and quantify clonotypes. Only TCR cDNA sequences supported by at least two reads were kept to exclude erroneous sequences. The tcR package was used for downstream repertoire analysis, and clonotypes were matched between fractions using CDR3 nucleotide sequence together with V segment. VDJmatch was used to annotate antigen specificity against VDJdb, with one amino acid substitution in CDR3 permitted.

The TCR was taken from a man in his forties or fifties who received an inactivated influenza vaccine. Donor details come from another sample of the same person, matched by shared clones. This sample comprised CD4+ T cells sorted from PBMCs, obtained roughly 12 days after vaccination. The chain is made from TRBV3-1 and TRBJ2-5; TRBD1 aligns with 9 central bases. The sequence in DNA is TGTGCCAGCAGCTCAACAGGGGGCTATGGAGAGACCCAGTACTTC. It translates as CASSSTGGYGETQYF.